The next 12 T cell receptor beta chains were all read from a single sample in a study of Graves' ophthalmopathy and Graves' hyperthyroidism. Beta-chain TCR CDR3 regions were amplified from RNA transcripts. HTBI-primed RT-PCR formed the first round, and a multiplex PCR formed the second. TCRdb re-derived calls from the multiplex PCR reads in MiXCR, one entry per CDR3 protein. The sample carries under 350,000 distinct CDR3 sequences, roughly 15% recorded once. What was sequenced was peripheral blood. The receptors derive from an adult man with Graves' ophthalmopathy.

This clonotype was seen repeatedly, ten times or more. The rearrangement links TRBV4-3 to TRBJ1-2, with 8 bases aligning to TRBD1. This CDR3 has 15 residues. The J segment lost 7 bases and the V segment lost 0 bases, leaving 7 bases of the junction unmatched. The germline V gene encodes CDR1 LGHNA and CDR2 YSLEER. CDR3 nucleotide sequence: TGCGCCAGCAGCCAAGATCTGGACAGGGCCCGTGGCTACACCTTC. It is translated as CASSQDLDRARGYTF.

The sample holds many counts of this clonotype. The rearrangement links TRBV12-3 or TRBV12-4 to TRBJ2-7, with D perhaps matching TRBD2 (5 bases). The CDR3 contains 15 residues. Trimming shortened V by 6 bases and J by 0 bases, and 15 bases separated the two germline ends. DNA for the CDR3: TGTGCCAGCAGATCTACTAGTGAGAGCTCCTACGAGCAGTACTTC. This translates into CASRSTSESSYEQYF.

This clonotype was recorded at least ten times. The CDR3 protein is CASNQRGRGNTIYF. The CDR3 DNA follows: TGTGCCAGCAACCAAAGGGGACGCGGAAACACCATATATTTT. The chain joins TRBV12-3 or TRBV12-4 to TRBJ1-3, with D possibly being TRBD1 (5 bases). Trimming stripped 7 bases from V and 4 bases from J, with 14 bases between. This CDR3 comprises 14 residues.

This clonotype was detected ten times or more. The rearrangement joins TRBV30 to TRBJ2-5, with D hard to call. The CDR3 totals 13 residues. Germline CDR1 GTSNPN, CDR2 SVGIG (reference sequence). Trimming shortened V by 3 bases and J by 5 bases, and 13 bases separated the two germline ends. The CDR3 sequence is CAWSGQVGETQYF. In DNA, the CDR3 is TGTGCCTGGAGCGGTCAGGTCGGCGAGACCCAGTACTTC.

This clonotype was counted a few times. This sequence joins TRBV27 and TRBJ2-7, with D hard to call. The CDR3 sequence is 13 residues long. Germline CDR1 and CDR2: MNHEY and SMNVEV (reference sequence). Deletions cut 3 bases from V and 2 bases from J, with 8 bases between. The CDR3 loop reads CASSFQVTYEQYF. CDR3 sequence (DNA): TGTGCCAGCAGTTTCCAGGTTACCTACGAGCAGTACTTC.

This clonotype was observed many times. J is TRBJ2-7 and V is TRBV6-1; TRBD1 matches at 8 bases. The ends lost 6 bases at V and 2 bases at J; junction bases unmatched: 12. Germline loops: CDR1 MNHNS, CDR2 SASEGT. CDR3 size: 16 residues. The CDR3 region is CASRPGQGRLTYEQYF. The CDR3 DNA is TGTGCCAGCAGACCCGGACAGGGCCGCCTCACCTACGAGCAGTACTTC.

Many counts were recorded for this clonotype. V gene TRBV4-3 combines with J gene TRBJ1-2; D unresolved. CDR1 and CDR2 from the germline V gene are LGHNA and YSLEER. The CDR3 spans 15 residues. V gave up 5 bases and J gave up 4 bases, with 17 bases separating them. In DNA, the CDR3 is TGCGCCAGCAGCTCAGCAGAGTCTGAAACCTATGGCTACACCTTC. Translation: CASSSAESETYGYTF.

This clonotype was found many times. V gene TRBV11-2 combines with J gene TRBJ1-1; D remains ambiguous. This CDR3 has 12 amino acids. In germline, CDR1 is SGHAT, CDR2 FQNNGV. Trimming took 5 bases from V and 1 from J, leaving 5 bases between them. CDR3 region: CASSPQNTEAFF. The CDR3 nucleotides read TGTGCCAGCAGCCCTCAGAACACTGAAGCTTTCTTT.

The chain's CDR3 is CASSQTTSGSYEQYF. CDR3 DNA sequence: TGCGCCAGCAGCCAAACCACTAGCGGATCCTACGAGCAGTACTTC. The chain employs TRBV4-1 and TRBJ2-7, with 8 bases matching TRBD2. Germline CDR1 reads MGHRA; CDR2 reads YSYEKL. Trimming removed 2 bases from V and 1 base from J; junction bases left unmatched: 4. CDR3 length: 15 residues.

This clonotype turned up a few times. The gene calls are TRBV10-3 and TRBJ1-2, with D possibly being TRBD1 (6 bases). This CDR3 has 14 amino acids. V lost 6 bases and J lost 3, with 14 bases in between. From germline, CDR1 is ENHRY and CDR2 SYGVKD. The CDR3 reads CAISYRAVDYGYTF. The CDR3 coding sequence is TGTGCCATCAGCTACAGGGCGGTAGACTATGGCTACACCTTC.

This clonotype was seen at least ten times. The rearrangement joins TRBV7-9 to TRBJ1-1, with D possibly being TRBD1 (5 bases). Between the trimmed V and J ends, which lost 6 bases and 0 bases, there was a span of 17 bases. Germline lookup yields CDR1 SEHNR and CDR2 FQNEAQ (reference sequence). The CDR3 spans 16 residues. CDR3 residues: CASRGPGADMNTEAFF. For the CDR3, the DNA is TGTGCCAGCAGGGGACCAGGTGCGGATATGAACACTGAAGCTTTCTTT.

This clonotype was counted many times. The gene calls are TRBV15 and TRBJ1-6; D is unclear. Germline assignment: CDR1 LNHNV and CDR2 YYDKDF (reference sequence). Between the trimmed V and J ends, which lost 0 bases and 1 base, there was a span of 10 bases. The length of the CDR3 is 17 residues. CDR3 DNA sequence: TGTGCCACCAGCAGAGATTACGGGGTGTCCTATAATTCACCCCTCCACTTT. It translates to CATSRDYGVSYNSPLHF.